This T cell receptor (beta chain) was documented in a study of T cell responses to AZD1222 COVID-19 vaccine. For this clone: Its target is not known.

TCRdb's copy holds only in-frame clones and misses some; the assay was immunoSEQ multiplex PCR. The sample consists of about 81,000 clones, around 93% of them appearing once. The study, taken as a whole, reports: Along spike, vaccine-associated CD4 TCRs were found throughout, with dominance at 160-218 and 743-854. Increases in Spike-specific TCR breadth and depth were seen after two AZD1222 doses. The donor group comprised mostly white British people and more females; the analysis possibly underestimated clonal diversity.

V gave up 0 bases and J gave up 4 bases; unmatched junction bases: 5. Germline V lookup: CDR1 SGHNT, CDR2 YENEEA. This CDR3 comprises 17 residues. The rearrangement joins TRBV11-3 to TRBJ2-1; 11 bases agree with TRBD2. The TCR originated in an adult who received the AZD1222 COVID-19 vaccine. Source: peripheral blood, taken 28 days after the second AZD1222 dose. The DNA of the CDR3 is TGTGCCAGCAGCTTAGATTCCCGACTAGCGGGGTACAATGAGCAGTTCTTC. It specifies CASSLDSRLAGYNEQFF.